This T cell receptor (beta chain) was recovered during a study of human T cells and chemical hapten exposure (dated by TCRdb to the early 2020s). Regarding the research as a whole: For sensitization, 2% DPC in acetone was applied to an approximately 2 cm by approximately 2 cm area of upper inner arm skin. Patch testing on the upper back used Finn chambers containing 0.01% DPC, with scoring done after 6 days according to International Contact Dermatitis Research Group standards. The libraries were sequenced as a pool, and the TCR yield per sample differed mostly because of small variations in library volumes within the pool. Patient blood was sampled pre-sensitization (week 0) and at 2, 6 and about 24 weeks after DPC sensitization. The patient cohort, mostly female, included alopecia areata with under or over 50% scalp involvement, alopecia totalis and alopecia universalis. This study followed changes in the peripheral blood TCR repertoire in vivo during primary and secondary sensitization of alopecia patients to the hapten diphenylcyclopropenone (DPC). Patients additionally received weekly therapeutic DPC doses to the scalp throughout the approximately 24-week study period. Blood for TCR sequencing was provided by twenty-nine alopecia patients at one to four time points (pre-sensitization, 2, 6 and 24 weeks).

Libraries came from RACE. TCRdb records NextSeq 500 as the sequencer. During library preparation, unique molecular identifiers were attached to individual cDNA molecules so that TCRs could be counted quantitatively and reproducibly. From each blood RNA sample, both TCR alpha and TCR beta chains were sequenced. Per the original workflow: The median number of TCRs per sample was around 96,000, ranging from about 23,224 to 700,000. The Decombinator software suite was used to annotate the V, J and CDR3 of the TCR reads. For the PS versus PT1 abundance plots, all samples were subsampled to the same number of TCRs (28,000). Expanded TCRs were defined as absent before sensitization and observed at least eight times at the 2-week time point. TCRdb reran the public reads through fastp at Q25 and MiXCR, keeping productive beta chains. Every distinct CDR3 protein forms one entry, paired with its most common genes and DNA. The V and J calls, along with clone size, are taken from TCRdb and not from the paper's own processing. This sample lists fewer than 300,000 distinct CDR3 sequences; approximately 8.6% were detected once. The ten largest clones capture about 2.1% of the sample.

The CDR3 runs 13 amino acids, cysteine and phenylalanine included. The read is trimmed to its CDR3 DNA, 39 bases read in frame from base 1. Trimming at the junction amounts to 5 bases on V and 10 bases on J, and the germline ends lie 18 bases apart. Via the germline V gene, CDR1 is MDHEN and CDR2 SYDVKM. The time point label for this specimen denotes: pre-sensitization, week 0. The treatment or condition label, as the study defines it: therapeutic diphenylcyclopropenone sensitization with weekly scalp DPC. Blood at each patch-test visit was drawn before the patch test was applied. Patients were considered eligible if aged 18 to 70, diagnosed with alopecia and deemed suitable for DPC therapy, and patients were excluded if pregnant. Total RNA was extracted from unfractionated whole blood that had been collected in Tempus Blood RNA tubes. The study at large found these results: Expanded TCRs formed significantly more large CDR3 similarity clusters than pre-sensitization or healthy control sets, consistent with antigen-driven responses. After repeated subsampling, changes were observed in the strength of the expansion versus patch-test correlation and in the threshold at which the correlation became significant. Alopecia, a presumed autoimmune disease, was present in all patients, so the immune response of the patients might differ from that of healthy individuals. A positive correlation was found between the number of PT1 expanded TCRs and patch test score, with significance reached at thresholds 8, 16 and 32 but not 4. The number of TCRs above 1 in 1000 frequency did not change with DPC sensitization; there was no evidence of global repertoire structure alterations.

In its sample, this clonotype was seen many times. Its antigen is still unknown. Base qualities are missing; no much larger clone stands one base away. This clonotype originated in a woman aged 40 to 50 with alopecia areata. Some clones in this sample may be carry-over from other donors' samples. The chain is encoded by TRBV28 joined to TRBJ2-7; the D gene is perhaps TRBD1, from 5 matching bases. The source was whole blood, collected in connection with sensitization to the hapten diphenylcyclopropenone (DPC). This receptor has the CDR3 CASSQGFGAPQYF. The nucleotides read TGTGCCAGCAGTCAAGGGTTTGGGGCCCCTCAGTACTTC. The CDR3, completed at both ends by the reference TRBV28 and TRBJ2-7 genes, gives the full variable domain DVKVTQSSRYLVKRTGEKVFLECVQDMDHENMFWYRQDPGLGLRLIYFSYDVKMKEKGDIPEGYSVSREKKERFSLILESASTNQTSMYLCASSQGFGAPQYFGPGTRLTVT.